This TCR beta chain was found in a study of CD8 T cells in ankylosing spondylitis. V was clipped by 8 bases and J by 6 bases; unmatched bases: 7. From germline, CDR1 is MNHNS and CDR2 SASEGT. The CDR3 totals 14 residues. MiXCR, run by TCRdb on the 5' RACE reads, gives a single entry per CDR3 protein. Of 300,000 to 400,000 distinct CDR3 sequences listed, over 12% are singletons. This chain connects TRBV6-1 to TRBJ2-2, with TRBD1 matching 9 bases. Sequenced input: blood, either unsorted or a sorted T cell fraction (not recorded which). The receptor was derived from a male donor with ankylosing spondylitis or in good health (not recorded which). The CDR3 protein is CASFRDRVAGELFF. The CDR3 DNA is TGTGCCAGCTTCCGGGACAGGGTAGCCGGGGAGCTGTTTTTT.